This TCR beta chain emerged from a study of blood T cell repertoires in COVID-19. About the research overall: Samples taken during acute and convalescent COVID-19 were collected in the United States, Italy and Spain. Sources were T cells, B-cell-depleted T cells, or PBMCs; the material itself was cDNA or gDNA.

The CDR3 contains 16 residues. Trimming removed 3 bases from V and 6 bases from J; junction bases left unmatched: 8. Germline V lookup: CDR1 LGHNA, CDR2 YNFKEQ. In the authors' methods: Reference gene primer amplification yielded estimated nucleated cell counts. The repertoire was sequenced with immunoSEQ multiplex PCR; TCRdb's copy has only in-frame clones and lacks some. V and J calls plus clone size are reproduced from that table; the DNA served to infer D and trimming. The sample yields under 300,000 clones, around 81% seen once. The sequenced material came from peripheral blood. This TCR was recovered from a man between 25 and 39 years old who had recovered from COVID-19. The chain carries TRBV4-2 and TRBJ2-1, with 10 bases lining up with TRBD1. The CDR3 region has the DNA TGTGCCAGCAGCCAGCACGGGACAGGGGAGGGCAATGAGCAGTTCTTC. Translating it yields CASSQHGTGEGNEQFF.